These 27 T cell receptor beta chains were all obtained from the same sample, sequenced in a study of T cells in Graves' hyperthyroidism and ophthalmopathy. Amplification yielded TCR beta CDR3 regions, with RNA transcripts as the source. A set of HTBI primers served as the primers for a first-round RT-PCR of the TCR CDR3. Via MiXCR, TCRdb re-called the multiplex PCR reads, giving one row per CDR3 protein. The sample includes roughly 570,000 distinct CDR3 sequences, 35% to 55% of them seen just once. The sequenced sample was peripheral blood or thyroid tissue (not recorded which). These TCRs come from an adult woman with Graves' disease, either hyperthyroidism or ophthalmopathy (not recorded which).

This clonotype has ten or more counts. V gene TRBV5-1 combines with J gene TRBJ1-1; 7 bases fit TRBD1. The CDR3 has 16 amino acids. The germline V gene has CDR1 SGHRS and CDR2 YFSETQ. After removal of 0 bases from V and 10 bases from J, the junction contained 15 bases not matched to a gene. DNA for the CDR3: TGCGCCAGCAGCTTGGATACTCAGGGGGGCCCATTAAGAGCTTTCTTT. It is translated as CASSLDTQGGPLRAFF. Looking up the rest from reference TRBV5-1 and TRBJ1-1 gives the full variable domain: KAGVTQTPRYLIKTRGQQVTLSCSPISGHRSVSWYQQTPGQGLQFLFEYFSETQRNKGNFPGRFSGRQFSNSRSEMNVSTLELGDSALYLCASSLDTQGGPLRAFFGQGTRLTVV.

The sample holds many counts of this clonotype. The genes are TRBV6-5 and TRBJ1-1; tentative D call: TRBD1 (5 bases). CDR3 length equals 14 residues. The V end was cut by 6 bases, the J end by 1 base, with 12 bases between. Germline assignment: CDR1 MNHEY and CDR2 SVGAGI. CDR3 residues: CASSSYRPNTEAFF. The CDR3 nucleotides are TGTGCCAGCAGCTCCTACAGGCCGAACACTGAAGCTTTCTTT.

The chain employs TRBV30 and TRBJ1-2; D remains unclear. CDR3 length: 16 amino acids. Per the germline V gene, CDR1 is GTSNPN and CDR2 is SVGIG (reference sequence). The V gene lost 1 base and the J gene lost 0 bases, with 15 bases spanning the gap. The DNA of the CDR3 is TGTGCCTGGAGTGGATCTTACACTGAAGCTAACTATGGCTACACCTTC. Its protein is CAWSGSYTEANYGYTF.

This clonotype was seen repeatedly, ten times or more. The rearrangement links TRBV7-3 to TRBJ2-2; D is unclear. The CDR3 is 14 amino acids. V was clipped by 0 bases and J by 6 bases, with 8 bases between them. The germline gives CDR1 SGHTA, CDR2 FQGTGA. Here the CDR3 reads CASSLTSVPGELFF. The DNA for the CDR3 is TGTGCCAGCAGCTTAACCAGCGTCCCCGGGGAGCTGTTTTTT.

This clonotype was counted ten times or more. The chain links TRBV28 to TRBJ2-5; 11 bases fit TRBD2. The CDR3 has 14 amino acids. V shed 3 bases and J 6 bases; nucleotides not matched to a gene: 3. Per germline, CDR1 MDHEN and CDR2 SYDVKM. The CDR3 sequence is CASSLTSGTKTQYF. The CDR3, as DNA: TGTGCCAGCAGTTTGACTAGCGGGACCAAGACCCAGTACTTC. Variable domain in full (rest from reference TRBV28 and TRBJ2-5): DVKVTQSSRYLVKRTGEKVFLECVQDMDHENMFWYRQDPGLGLRLIYFSYDVKMKEKGDIPEGYSVSREKKERFSLILESASTNQTSMYLCASSLTSGTKTQYFGPGTRLLVL.

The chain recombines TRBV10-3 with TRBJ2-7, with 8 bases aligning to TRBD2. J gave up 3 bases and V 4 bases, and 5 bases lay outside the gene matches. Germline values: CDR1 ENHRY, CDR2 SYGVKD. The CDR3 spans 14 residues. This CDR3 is CAISALRGDYEQYF. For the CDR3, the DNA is TGTGCCATCAGTGCGTTGCGGGGGGACTACGAGCAGTACTTC.

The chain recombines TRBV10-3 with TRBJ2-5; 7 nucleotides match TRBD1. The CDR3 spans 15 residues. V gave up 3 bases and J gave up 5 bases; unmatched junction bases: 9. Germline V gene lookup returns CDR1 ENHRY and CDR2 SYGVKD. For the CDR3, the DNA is TGTGCCATCAGTGAATTCGACAGGGTACGGGAGACCCAGTACTTC. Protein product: CAISEFDRVRETQYF.

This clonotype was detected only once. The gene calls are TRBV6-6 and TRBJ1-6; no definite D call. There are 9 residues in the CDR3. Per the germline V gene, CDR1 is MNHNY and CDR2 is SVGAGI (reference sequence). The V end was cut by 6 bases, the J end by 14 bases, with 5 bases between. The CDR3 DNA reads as TGTGCCAGCAGCCGAACCCTCCACTTT. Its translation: CASSRTLHF.

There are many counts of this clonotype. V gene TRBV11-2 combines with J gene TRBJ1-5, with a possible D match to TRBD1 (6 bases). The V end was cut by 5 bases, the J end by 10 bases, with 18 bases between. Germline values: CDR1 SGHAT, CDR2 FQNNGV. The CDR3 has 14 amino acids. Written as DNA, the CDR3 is TGTGCCAGCAGCCCGGACAGCGCAATCAGCCCCCAGCATTTT. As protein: CASSPDSAISPQHF. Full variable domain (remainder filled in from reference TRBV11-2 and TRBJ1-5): EAGVAQSPRYKIIEKRQSVAFWCNPISGHATLYWYQQILGQGPKLLIQFQNNGVVDDSQLPKDRFSAERLKGVDSTLKIQPAKLEDSAVYLCASSPDSAISPQHFGDGTRLSIL.

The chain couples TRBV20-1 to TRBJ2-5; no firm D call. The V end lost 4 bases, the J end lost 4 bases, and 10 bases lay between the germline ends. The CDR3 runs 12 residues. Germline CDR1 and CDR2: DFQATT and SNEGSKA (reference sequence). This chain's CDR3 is CSANSYLETQYF. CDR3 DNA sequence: TGCAGTGCTAATTCCTACCTAGAGACCCAGTACTTC.

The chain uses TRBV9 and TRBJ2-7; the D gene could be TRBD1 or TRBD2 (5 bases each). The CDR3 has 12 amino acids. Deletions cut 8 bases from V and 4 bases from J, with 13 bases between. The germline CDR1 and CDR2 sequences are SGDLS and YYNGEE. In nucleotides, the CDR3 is TGTGCCAGTAATCACAGGACTTACGAGCAGTACTTC. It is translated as CASNHRTYEQYF.

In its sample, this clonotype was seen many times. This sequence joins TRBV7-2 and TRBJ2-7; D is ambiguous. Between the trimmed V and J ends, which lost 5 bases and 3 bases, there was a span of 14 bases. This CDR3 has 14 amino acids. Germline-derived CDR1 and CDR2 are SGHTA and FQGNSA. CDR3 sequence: CASSPFAQSYEQYF. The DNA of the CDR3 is TGTGCCAGCAGCCCATTTGCCCAGAGCTACGAGCAGTACTTC.

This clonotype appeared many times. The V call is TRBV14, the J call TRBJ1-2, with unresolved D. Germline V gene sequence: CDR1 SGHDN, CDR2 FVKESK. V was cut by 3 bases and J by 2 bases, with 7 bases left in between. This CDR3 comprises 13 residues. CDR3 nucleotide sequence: TGTGCCAGCAGCCAGGGTCTCAACTATGGCTACACCTTC. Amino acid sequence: CASSQGLNYGYTF.

The CDR3 bases are TGTGCCATCAGTGAGAAGATAGCGGGTGAGCAGTACTTC. This codes for CAISEKIAGEQYF. The rearrangement uses TRBV10-3 and TRBJ2-7; 7 bases are shared with TRBD2. Looked up from germline, CDR1 is ENHRY and CDR2 is SYGVKD. The V and J ends lost 2 bases and 7 bases, in that order; junction bases with no gene match: 5. The CDR3 has 13 residues.

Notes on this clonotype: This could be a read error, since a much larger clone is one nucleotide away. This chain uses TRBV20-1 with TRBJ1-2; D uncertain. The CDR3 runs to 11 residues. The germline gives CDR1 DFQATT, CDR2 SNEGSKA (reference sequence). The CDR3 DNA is TGCAGTGCCGTGACGACGATTGGCTGCACCTTC. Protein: CSAVTTIGCTF.

CDR3 in amino acids: CASSPGSSLHF. CDR3 DNA sequence: TGTGCCAGCAGCCCGGGGTCGTCCCTCCACTTT. The chain recombines TRBV11-2 with TRBJ1-6; D remains ambiguous. CDR1 is SGHAT and CDR2 is FQNNGV in the germline V gene. Between the trimmed V and J ends, which lost 5 bases and 14 bases, there was a span of 10 bases. This CDR3 has 11 amino acids. Full variable domain (outside the CDR3, taken from reference TRBV11-2 and TRBJ1-6): EAGVAQSPRYKIIEKRQSVAFWCNPISGHATLYWYQQILGQGPKLLIQFQNNGVVDDSQLPKDRFSAERLKGVDSTLKIQPAKLEDSAVYLCASSPGSSLHFGNGTRLTVT.

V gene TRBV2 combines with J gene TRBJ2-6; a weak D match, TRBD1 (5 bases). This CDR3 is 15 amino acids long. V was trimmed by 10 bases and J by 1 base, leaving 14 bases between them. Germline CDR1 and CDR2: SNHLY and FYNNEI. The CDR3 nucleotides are TGTGCCAACCGGCAGGGCTCGTCTGGGGCCAACGTCCTGACTTTC. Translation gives CANRQGSSGANVLTF.

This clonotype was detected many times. The CDR3 bases are TGTGCCATCAGTGAAGGGGTTTCACCCCTCCACTTT. It codes for CAISEGVSPLHF. This chain connects TRBV10-3 to TRBJ1-6, with TRBD1 as a possible D gene (5 bases). This CDR3 has 12 amino acids. Germline-derived CDR1 and CDR2 are ENHRY and SYGVKD. Trimming pared 3 bases from V and 9 bases from J, leaving 6 bases between.

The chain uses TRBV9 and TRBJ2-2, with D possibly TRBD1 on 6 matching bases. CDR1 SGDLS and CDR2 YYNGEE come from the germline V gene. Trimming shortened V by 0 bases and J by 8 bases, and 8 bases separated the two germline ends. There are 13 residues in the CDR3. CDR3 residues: CASSVEDRGELFF. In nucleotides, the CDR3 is TGTGCCAGCAGCGTAGAAGACAGGGGGGAGCTGTTTTTT.

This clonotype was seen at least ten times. The chain's CDR3 is CSVVVPGGEKLFF. The CDR3 DNA sequence: TGCAGTGTAGTGGTCCCCGGAGGTGAAAAACTGTTTTTT. J is TRBJ1-4 and V is TRBV20-1; no reliable D call. This CDR3 contains 13 residues. Germline V gene sequence: CDR1 DFQATT, CDR2 SNEGSKA (reference sequence). Trimming took 7 bases from V and 7 from J, leaving 16 bases between them.

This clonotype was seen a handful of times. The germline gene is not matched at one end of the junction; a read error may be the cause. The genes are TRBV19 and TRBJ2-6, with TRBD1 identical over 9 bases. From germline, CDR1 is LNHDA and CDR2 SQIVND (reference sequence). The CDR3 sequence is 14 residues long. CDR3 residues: CASSIQDRGNTEAF. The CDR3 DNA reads TGTGCCAGTAGTATCCAAGACAGGGGGAACACTGAAGCTTTC.

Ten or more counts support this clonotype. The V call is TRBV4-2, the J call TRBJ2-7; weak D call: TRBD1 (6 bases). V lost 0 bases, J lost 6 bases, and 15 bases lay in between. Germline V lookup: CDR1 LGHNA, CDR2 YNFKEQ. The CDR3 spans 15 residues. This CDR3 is CASSQDQLKDSEQYF. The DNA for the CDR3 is TGTGCCAGCAGCCAAGATCAGTTGAAGGACAGCGAGCAGTACTTC.

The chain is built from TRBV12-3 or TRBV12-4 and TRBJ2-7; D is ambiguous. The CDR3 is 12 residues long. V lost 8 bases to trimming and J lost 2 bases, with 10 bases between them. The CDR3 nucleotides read TGTGCCAGCCAAGAAGGCACCTACGAGCAGTACTTC. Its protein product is CASQEGTYEQYF.

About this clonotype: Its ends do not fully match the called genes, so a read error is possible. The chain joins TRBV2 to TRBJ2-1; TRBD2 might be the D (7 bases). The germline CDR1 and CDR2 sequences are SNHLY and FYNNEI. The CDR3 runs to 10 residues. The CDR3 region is CASSEEGRGF. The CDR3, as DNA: TGTGCCAGCAGTGAAGAGGGGAGGGGGTTC.

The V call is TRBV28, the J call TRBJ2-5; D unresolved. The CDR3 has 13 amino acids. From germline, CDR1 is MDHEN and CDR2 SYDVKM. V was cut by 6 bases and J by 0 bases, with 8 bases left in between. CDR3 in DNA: TGTGCCAGCAGAACCCAGGACCAAGAGACCCAGTACTTC. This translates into CASRTQDQETQYF.

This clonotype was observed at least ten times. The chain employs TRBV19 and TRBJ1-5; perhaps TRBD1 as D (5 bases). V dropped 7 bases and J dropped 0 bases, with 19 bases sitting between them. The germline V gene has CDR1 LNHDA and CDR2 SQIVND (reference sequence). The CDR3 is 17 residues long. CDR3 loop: CASKKGHPFYSNQPQHF. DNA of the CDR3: TGTGCCAGTAAGAAAGGACACCCCTTTTATAGCAATCAGCCCCAGCATTTT.

This CDR3 is CASKEGVVGSYEQYF. The CDR3, as DNA: TGTGCCAGCAAGGAGGGGGTGGTGGGATCCTACGAGCAGTACTTC. The rearrangement uses TRBV28 and TRBJ2-7; D assignment may be TRBD1 or TRBD2 (6 bases each). Germline assignment: CDR1 MDHEN and CDR2 SYDVKM. With 7 bases removed from V and 1 base from J, the gap between germline ends came to 17 bases. The CDR3 length is 15 residues. Drawing the rest from reference TRBV28 and TRBJ2-7, the complete variable domain is DVKVTQSSRYLVKRTGEKVFLECVQDMDHENMFWYRQDPGLGLRLIYFSYDVKMKEKGDIPEGYSVSREKKERFSLILESASTNQTSMYLCASKEGVVGSYEQYFGPGTRLTVT.